Reported below is one T cell receptor (beta chain). This table comes from immunoSEQ multiplex PCR, and its TCRdb copy is limited to in-frame clones, with some not included. This sample yields hundreds of thousands of clones, of which about nine tenths are seen a single time; around 6.4% belongs to the top ten. This sample was included in a study of control samples from healthy donors and cancer patients. The germline gives CDR1 SGHRS, CDR2 YFSETQ. Trimming left V 4 bases short and J 1 base short, with 14 bases between. The CDR3 runs 15 residues. The sequenced sample consisted of PBMCs. The rearrangement uses TRBV5-1 and TRBJ1-1, with D possibly being TRBD1 (5 bases). The source is a man aged 40-55 years with head and neck cancer. CDR3 loop: CASSPRGGANTEAFF. The CDR3 nucleotides read TGCGCCAGCAGCCCTCGCGGGGGTGCGAACACTGAAGCTTTCTTT.